The T cell receptor beta chain under discussion was sequenced for a study of molecular identifiers for immune sequencing clone quantification (dated by TCRdb to between 2017 and 2018). Regarding the study in general: For a replicate experiment, RNA from roughly 20,000 or 100,000 naive CD8 T cells was divided into five aliquots, and four of the five aliquots were sequenced. The study was a methods study using CD8 T cells to benchmark molecular-identifier clustering-based TCR repertoire sequencing (MIDCIRS) and TCR RNA copy counting.

The CDR3 goes from the cysteine to the phenylalanine over 17 residues. CDR3 DNA only is kept here, 51 bases in frame from base 1. V is cut back by 0 bases and J by 1 base, with 4 bases in the junction unmatched. CDR1 MNHEY and CDR2 SVGEGT were looked up in the germline V gene. A note on this clonotype: It has no known antigen specificity. Base quality data are lacking; no much larger clone is found one base away.

Study-wide conclusions, independent of this receptor: Modeling gave around 2.7 recovered TCR RNA copies per cell versus 8 to 10 by digital PCR, implying approximately 32% capture efficiency. In CMV-specific effector cells, clones with more than 20 RNA copies contained over 97% of molecules, whereas in naive cells such clones contained under 1% of molecules. Spiked-in Jurkat TCR RNA equivalent to a single cell was reported to be detectable even among 750,000 to 1,000,000 naive CD8 T cells. When barcode sub-clustering was omitted, TCR diversity was inflated by chimeric consensus sequences, with chimeras reaching as high as 47%. Highly expanded clone sizes could be underestimated because identical TCR molecules may share a barcode. The naive libraries included spiked-in Jurkat TCR RNA (fewer than 11 copies' worth), and this Jurkat TCR RNA is not part of the donor repertoire.

Libraries of naive CD8 T cells were built from anywhere between roughly 17,000 and 1,000,000 sorted cells, with 10%, 30% or 50% of the purified RNA used. Naive CD8 T cells were FACS-sorted as CD8+CD4-CCR7+CD45RA+ on a BD FACSAria II into RLT Plus buffer. Roughly ten TCR copies' worth of Jurkat RNA were spiked into about 20,000-1,100,000 naive CD8 T cell samples to test detection sensitivity. Enrichment of CD8 T cells was performed with RosetteSep CD8+ T Cell Enrichment Cocktail and Ficoll-Paque, after which ACK red cell lysis was carried out. Libraries were made using PCR. For sequencing, a NextSeq 500 was employed. Bulk TCR libraries were prepared as previously described, using TCR primers listed in Table S5. Purification of total RNA was performed with the Qiagen AllPrep DNA/RNA kit. Before analysis, reads from multiple sequencing runs of the same library were pooled. The original methods were these. Reads were retained only if their TCR constant sequence matched exactly, and those retained reads were trimmed to 150 nt and grouped according to their 12-nt molecular barcodes. Reads in each barcode group were sub-clustered using a 15% Levenshtein threshold, and a quality-weighted consensus sequence was built for each RNA molecule. Non-functional sequences were discarded, and so were lower-count sequences lying one edit away from another sequence. Barcode sub-clusters with fewer than 20% of the maximum read count were removed, based on fitting two negative binomial distributions. TCRdb applied fastp at Q25 and MiXCR to the public reads, then kept only in-frame beta chains. Here each entry gathers all rows of one CDR3 protein and keeps the most common genes and DNA. The V and J calls follow TCRdb's processing rather than the paper's. The table for this sample lists hundreds of thousands of distinct CDR3 sequences; 25% of them were counted only once. The ten largest clonotypes hold 0.75% to 0.8% of the sample.

The sequencing sample was made of naive CD8+ T cells from blood, with Jurkat cell RNA spiked in. In light of the paper, this sample's cell subset or site label describes: FACS-sorted CD8+CD4-CCR7+CD45RA+ naive T cells. The sequence links TRBV6-2 or TRBV6-3 to TRBJ2-5; 11 central nucleotides agree with TRBD2. This TCR derives from a human donor in good health. Some libraries in this study had Jurkat cell RNA spiked in. The sequenced DNA is TGTGCCAGCAGTTACTCGGGGACTAGCGGTTTCCAAGAGACCCAGTACTTC. This translates into CASSYSGTSGFQETQYF.